These 7 T cell receptor beta chains were all obtained from the same sample, sequenced in a study of T cell responses to AZD1222 COVID-19 vaccine (dated by TCRdb to about 2021). The library was generated by the immunoSEQ multiplex PCR assay. TCRdb holds this immuneACCESS table with in-frame rearrangements only. Some clones are missing; in checked studies, unresolved V genes explain under half, and the rest has no known cause. The sample data list around 150,000 clones, and approximately 85% of these were observed just once. The top ten constitute 7.9% of the sample. The intended sense of this specimen's time point label: about 28 days (+/-7) after the second vaccine dose. The treatment or condition tag for this specimen amounts to: meningococcal conjugate vaccine given as trial control. Source: peripheral blood, taken 28 days after the second dose of the MenACWY control vaccine. Receptors were obtained from an adult who received the MenACWY meningococcal vaccine as a control.

The chain carries TRBV7-9 and TRBJ2-5; 7 bases line up with TRBD1. V shed 7 bases, J shed 5 bases, and the junction held 10 bases outside the gene matches. There are 14 residues in the CDR3. Germline V CDR1 and CDR2: SEHNR, FQNEAQ (reference sequence). CDR3 in DNA: TGTGCCAGCACCAAGGGGGCCCTTGGGGAGACCCAGTACTTC. Amino acid sequence: CASTKGALGETQYF. Drawing the rest from reference TRBV7-9 and TRBJ2-5, the complete variable domain is DTGVSQNPRHKITKRGQNVTFRCDPISEHNRLYWYRQTLGQGPEFLTYFQNEAQLEKSRLLSDRFSAERPKGSFSTLEIQRTEQGDSAMYLCASTKGALGETQYFGPGTRLLVL.

This chain connects TRBV12-2 to TRBJ1-2. TRBV12-2 constitutes a pseudogene. The CDR3 sequence is 15 residues long. As DNA, the CDR3 is TGTGCAAGTCGCTTAGATAAGGGCAGGCCCTATGGCTACACCTTC. This translates into CASRLDKGRPYGYTF.

In the case of this clone: The same CDR3 also results from other DNA sequences found in this sample. The V and J genes are TRBV4-1 and TRBJ2-2; D is undetermined. The CDR3 has 13 residues. CDR1 and CDR2 from the germline V gene are MGHRA and YSYEKL. Trimming stripped 4 bases from V and 3 bases from J, with 6 bases between. CDR3 bases: TGCGCCAGCAGCCCAATTTACACCGGGGAGCTGTTTTTT. Its translation: CASSPIYTGELFF.

The chain uses TRBV18 and TRBJ2-1; D perhaps matches TRBD2 (5 bases). Germline V gene lookup returns CDR1 KGHSH and CDR2 LQKENI. The ends were cut back, 3 bases at V and 7 bases at J, with 16 bases in the middle. The length of the CDR3 is 15 residues. Here the CDR3 DNA reads TGTGCCAGCTCACCGCCTAGTGAGAGAGGGAATGAGCAGTTCTTC. It is translated as CASSPPSERGNEQFF.

The chain joins TRBV5-1 to TRBJ2-7; TRBD2 matches 10 bases. The V gene's germline CDR1 is SGHRS and CDR2 YFSETQ. V lost 0 bases to trimming and J lost 6 bases; unmatched junction nucleotides: 3. The CDR3 contains 14 residues. The CDR3: CASSLGLAGGEQYF. DNA for the CDR3: TGCGCCAGCAGCTTGGGACTAGCGGGCGGCGAGCAGTACTTC.

The chain recombines TRBV4-2 with TRBJ1-1; no clear D gene. V was cut by 4 bases and J by 1 base, with 13 bases left in between. This CDR3 region has 15 residues. Germline V gives CDR1 LGHNA, CDR2 YNFKEQ. The CDR3 DNA sequence: TGTGCCAGCAGCCCCTCCATAGGAGGGAACACTGAAGCTTTCTTT. Residues: CASSPSIGGNTEAFF.

This clone was counted a single time. This chain's CDR3 is CASSLSPGTAFSEQYF. Written as DNA, the CDR3 is TGTGCCAGCAGTTTATCCCCCGGGACGGCCTTTTCCGAGCAGTACTTC. The gene calls are TRBV27 and TRBJ2-7; D tentatively fits TRBD1 or TRBD2 (5 bases each). V was shortened by 0 bases and J by 6 bases, with 18 bases between the two germline ends. From germline, CDR1 is MNHEY and CDR2 SMNVEV (reference sequence). The CDR3 is made up of 16 amino acids.